Shown below are 8 T cell receptor beta chains from a single sample sequenced in a study of memory CD4+ T cells and cytomegalovirus serostatus. Libraries were prepared by immunoSEQ multiplex PCR; TCRdb keeps only in-frame clonotypes and omits some of them. Here the sample spans roughly 60,000 clones, roughly 81% being singletons. The sort gate was single viable CD3+CD4+CD8-CD45RO+ cells for memory CD4+ T cells. Material for sequencing was memory CD4+ T cells from blood. All receptors come from an adult in good health and CMV-seronegative.

The rearrangement uses TRBV9 and TRBJ2-1; possible D gene TRBD1, 6 bases. V was trimmed by 0 bases and J by 12 bases, leaving 22 bases between them. Germline values: CDR1 SGDLS, CDR2 YYNGEE. The CDR3 has 16 amino acids. CDR3 nucleotide sequence: TGTGCCAGCAGCGTAGTTGGAACAGCCTCACAAGGGGGGCAGTTCTTC. As protein: CASSVVGTASQGGQFF.

This chain uses TRBV10-2 with TRBJ1-2; a weak D match, TRBD1 (5 bases). The CDR3 runs 13 residues. V was shortened by 3 bases and J by 7 bases, with 12 bases between the two germline ends. The germline CDR1 and CDR2 sequences are WSHSY and SAAADI. The CDR3 DNA reads TGCGCCAGCAGTGACAGGGAAGCTTTTGGCTACACCTTC. Translation: CASSDREAFGYTF.

The chain joins TRBV19 to TRBJ1-4, with 8 nucleotides matching TRBD1. This CDR3 contains 19 residues. Germline lookup yields CDR1 LNHDA and CDR2 SQIVND (reference sequence). V was pared by 5 bases and J by 1 base, with 15 bases of the junction left unmatched. The CDR3 region is CASSLTNWQGARTNEKLFF. CDR3 in DNA: TGTGCCAGTAGTCTAACTAATTGGCAGGGGGCGAGAACTAATGAAAAACTGTTTTTT.

This chain connects TRBV9 to TRBJ2-5; D not certain. The CDR3 is 11 residues long. Germline V gives CDR1 SGDLS, CDR2 YYNGEE. V was clipped by 0 bases and J by 5 bases, with 2 bases between them. CDR3 bases: TGTGCCAGCAGCGTAGCCGAGACCCAGTACTTC. The encoded protein is CASSVAETQYF. Full variable domain (remainder filled in from reference TRBV9 and TRBJ2-5): DSGVTQTPKHLITATGQRVTLRCSPRSGDLSVYWYQQSLDQGLQFLIQYYNGEERAKGNILERFSAQQFPDLHSELNLSSLELGDSALYFCASSVAETQYFGPGTRLLVL.

The chain couples TRBV6-1 to TRBJ1-2, with D tentatively TRBD1 (5 bases). V dropped 3 bases and J dropped 3 bases, with 11 bases sitting between them. CDR3 length: 14 amino acids. CDR1 and CDR2 (germline): MNHNS, SASEGT. The CDR3 protein is CASSEGGVDYGYTF. The CDR3 DNA reads TGTGCCAGCAGTGAGGGGGGAGTTGACTATGGCTACACCTTC.

The chain is built from TRBV5-1 and TRBJ2-3; TRBD1 agrees at 8 bases. Per germline, CDR1 SGHRS and CDR2 YFSETQ. The CDR3 is made up of 14 amino acids. Trimming at V came to 5 bases and at J to 0 bases, leaving 2 bases not matched to a gene. For the CDR3, the DNA is TGCGCCAGCAGGGGACAGGCTAGCACAGATACGCAGTATTTT. Amino acid sequence: CASRGQASTDTQYF.

This chain joins TRBV18 and TRBJ2-2; maybe TRBD1 (5 bases). The V gene's germline CDR1 is KGHSH and CDR2 LQKENI. This CDR3 spans 14 amino acids. Between the trimmed V and J ends, which lost 0 bases and 4 bases, there was a span of 6 bases. Here the CDR3 reads CASSPPGRTGELFF. The CDR3 DNA follows: TGTGCCAGCTCACCACCGGGGCGCACCGGGGAGCTGTTTTTT.

J is TRBJ1-1 and V is TRBV6-1; TRBD1 might be the D (5 bases). The CDR3 totals 12 residues. Germline lookup yields CDR1 MNHNS and CDR2 SASEGT. V was cut by 1 base and J by 7 bases, with 7 bases left in between. The chain's CDR3 is CASSEGGFEAFF. CDR3 nucleotides: TGTGCCAGCAGTGAAGGGGGGTTTGAAGCTTTCTTT.